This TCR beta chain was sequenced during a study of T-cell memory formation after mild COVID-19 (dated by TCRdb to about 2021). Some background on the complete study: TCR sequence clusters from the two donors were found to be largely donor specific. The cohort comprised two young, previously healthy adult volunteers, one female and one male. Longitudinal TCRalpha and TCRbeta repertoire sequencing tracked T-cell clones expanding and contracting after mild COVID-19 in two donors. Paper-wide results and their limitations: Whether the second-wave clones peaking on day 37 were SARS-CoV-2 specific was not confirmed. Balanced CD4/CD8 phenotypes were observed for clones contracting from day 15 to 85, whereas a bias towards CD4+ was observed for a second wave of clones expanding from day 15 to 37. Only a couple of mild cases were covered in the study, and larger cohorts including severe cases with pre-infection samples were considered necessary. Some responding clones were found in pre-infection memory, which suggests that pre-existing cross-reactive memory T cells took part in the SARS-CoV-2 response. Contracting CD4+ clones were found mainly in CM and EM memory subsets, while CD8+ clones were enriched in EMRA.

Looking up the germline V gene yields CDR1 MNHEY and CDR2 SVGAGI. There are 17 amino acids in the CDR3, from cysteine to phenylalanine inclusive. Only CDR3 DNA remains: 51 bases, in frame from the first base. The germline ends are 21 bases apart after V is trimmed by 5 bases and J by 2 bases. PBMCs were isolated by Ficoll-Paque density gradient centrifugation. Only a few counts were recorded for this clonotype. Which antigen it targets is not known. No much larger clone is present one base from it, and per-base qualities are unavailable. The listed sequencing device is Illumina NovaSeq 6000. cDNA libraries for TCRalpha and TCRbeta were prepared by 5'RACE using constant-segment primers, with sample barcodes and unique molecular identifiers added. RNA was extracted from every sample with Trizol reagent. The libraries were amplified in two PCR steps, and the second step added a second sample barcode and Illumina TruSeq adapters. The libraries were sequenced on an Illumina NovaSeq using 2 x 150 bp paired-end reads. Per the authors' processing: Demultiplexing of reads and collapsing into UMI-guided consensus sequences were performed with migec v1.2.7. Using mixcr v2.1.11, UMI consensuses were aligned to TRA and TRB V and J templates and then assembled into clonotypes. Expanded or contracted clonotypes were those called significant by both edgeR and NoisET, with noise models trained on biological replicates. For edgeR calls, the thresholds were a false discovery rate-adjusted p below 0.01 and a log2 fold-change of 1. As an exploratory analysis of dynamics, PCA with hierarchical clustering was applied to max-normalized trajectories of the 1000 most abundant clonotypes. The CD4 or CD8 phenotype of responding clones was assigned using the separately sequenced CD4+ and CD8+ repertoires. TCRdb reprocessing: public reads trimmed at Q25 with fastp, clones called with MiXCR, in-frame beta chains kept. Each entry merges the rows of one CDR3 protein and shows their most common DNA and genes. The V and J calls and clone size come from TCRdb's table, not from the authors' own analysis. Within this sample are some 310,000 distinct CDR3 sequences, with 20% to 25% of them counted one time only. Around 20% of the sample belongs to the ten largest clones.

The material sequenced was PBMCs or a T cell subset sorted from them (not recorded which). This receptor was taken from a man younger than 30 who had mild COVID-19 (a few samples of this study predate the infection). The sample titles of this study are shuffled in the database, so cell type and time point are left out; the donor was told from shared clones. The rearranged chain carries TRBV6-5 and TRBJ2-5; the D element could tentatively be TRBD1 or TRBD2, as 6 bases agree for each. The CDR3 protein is CASSPQGRGALQETQYF. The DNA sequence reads TGTGCCAGCAGTCCACAGGGAAGGGGGGCACTACAAGAGACCCAGTACTTC.